The present T cell receptor (beta chain) was sequenced within a study of cytomegalovirus exposure and HLA in healthy donors. Background on the study: A prior study identified just under 120 million unique TCR beta sequences from about 179 million T cells. Regarding the study as a whole: The study designated fewer than 200 TCR beta chains cytomegalovirus-associated. Analyses of presence and absence presupposed an approximately uniform sequencing depth across donors. Productive status was seen about 90% or about 30% of the time for most TCR beta V segments in an earlier analysis.

The germline V gene has CDR1 SGHAT and CDR2 FQNNGV. V dropped 3 bases and J dropped 3 bases, with 9 bases sitting between them. CDR3 length: 13 residues. With 60 Vbeta and 13 Jbeta primers, the PCR was carried out. Clones were read by immunoSEQ multiplex PCR, and TCRdb kept only the in-frame ones, dropping some. The table has fewer than 100,000 clones, more than 70% seen once; the top ten hold approximately 3.9%. Note on this clone: Antigen: not known.

The rearrangement uses TRBV11-2 and TRBJ2-7; a possible D gene is TRBD1 (6 bases). The origin of this receptor is a middle-aged woman in good health and CMV-seronegative. The sample was PBMCs. CDR3 amino acids: CASSFRTVYEQYF. CDR3 DNA sequence: TGTGCCAGCAGCTTTAGGACAGTCTACGAGCAGTACTTC.